This entry is about one T cell receptor beta chain. This record comes from a study of CD8+ T cells in alopecia areata. Described treatment: oral pan-JAK inhibitor, 5-10 mg twice daily. Once RNA had been extracted, it was reverse transcribed into cDNA to act as the sequencing template. Profiled with immunoSEQ multiplex PCR; TCRdb holds only in-frame clones, not every one. The sample comprises roughly 180,000 clones, approximately 50% of which are singletons, and about a tenth rests with the top ten. V was clipped by 1 base and J by 9 bases, with 10 bases between them. Germline V gene lookup returns CDR1 MNHNS and CDR2 SASEGT. The CDR3 length is 14 residues.

The clonotype originates from a human donor with alopecia areata. This sequence joins TRBV6-1 and TRBJ1-6; D not certain. Sequencing used CD8+ T cells sorted from blood, obtained around week 53, from a patient treated with tofacitinib. CDR3 sequence (DNA): TGTGCCAGCAGTGAAGGACCCCGCAGTTCACCCCTCCACTTT. Its protein is CASSEGPRSSPLHF.